These 12 T cell receptor beta chains came from one sample sequenced in a study of T cell responses to AZD1222 COVID-19 vaccine. Clones were sequenced by immunoSEQ multiplex PCR, and TCRdb holds only the in-frame ones, with some missing. The data hold about 78,000 clones, with around four fifths observed a single time. The sample was peripheral blood, taken on day 0 of AZD1222 vaccination. The receptor source for this set is an adult in good health.

The V call is TRBV5-4, the J call TRBJ1-1; D is possibly TRBD1 (5 bases). V lost 0 bases, J lost 5 bases, and 8 bases lay in between. The CDR3 is 13 amino acids. The V gene's germline CDR1 is SGHNT and CDR2 YYREEE (reference sequence). CDR3 in amino acids: CASSLGQTTEAFF. The CDR3 DNA is TGTGCCAGCAGCTTGGGACAGACTACTGAAGCTTTCTTT.

The chain has TRBV30 and TRBJ1-1; the D is unclear. The CDR3 covers 11 residues. CDR1 and CDR2 (germline): GTSNPN, SVGIG (reference sequence). V was pared by 3 bases and J by 4 bases, with 6 bases between. The CDR3 spells CAWSRSTEAFF. CDR3 nucleotides: TGTGCCTGGAGCCGTAGCACTGAAGCTTTCTTT.

This chain connects TRBV12-3 or TRBV12-4 to TRBJ1-1; D not resolved. Trimming took off 2 bases at V and 1 base at J, with 5 bases between the two ends. The CDR3 is made up of 13 amino acids. The CDR3 DNA follows: TGTGCCAGCAGTTTAACGGAGAACACTGAAGCTTTCTTT. Protein product: CASSLTENTEAFF.

The genes are TRBV19 and TRBJ2-3; either TRBD1 or TRBD2 may fit D (5 bases each). V was trimmed by 7 bases and J by 0 bases, leaving 20 bases between them. This CDR3 has 17 residues. Germline V CDR1 and CDR2: LNHDA, SQIVND (reference sequence). The CDR3 loop reads CASIGDPGRSSTDTQYF. The DNA of the CDR3 is TGTGCCAGTATCGGGGACCCCGGCCGGAGTAGCACAGATACGCAGTATTTT.

V gene TRBV14 combines with J gene TRBJ1-2; no firm D call. This CDR3 is 15 amino acids long. Germline V gene lookup returns CDR1 SGHDN and CDR2 FVKESK. Trimming cost V 4 bases and J 4 bases, with 16 bases left between them. CDR3 protein: CASSPRATVVYGYTF. The CDR3 DNA follows: TGTGCCAGCAGCCCGCGAGCGACTGTCGTCTATGGCTACACCTTC.

V and J are TRBV7-9 and TRBJ1-5, with D perhaps TRBD1 (6 bases). V was trimmed by 0 bases and J by 1 base, leaving 7 bases between them. Germline lookup yields CDR1 SEHNR and CDR2 FQNEAQ (reference sequence). The CDR3 is 15 residues long. The CDR3 sequence is CASSLATGSNQPQHF. As DNA, the CDR3 is TGTGCCAGCAGCTTAGCTACAGGGAGCAATCAGCCCCAGCATTTT.

This clone was counted only a few times. In DNA form, the CDR3 reads TGTGCCAGCAGTGCCGGGACAGGTCCGTCTAACTATGGCTACACCTTC. Amino acid sequence: CASSAGTGPSNYGYTF. The chain combines TRBV2 with TRBJ1-2, with TRBD1 identical over 8 bases. The length of the CDR3 is 16 residues. In germline, CDR1 is SNHLY, CDR2 FYNNEI. After removal of 4 bases from V and 0 bases from J, the junction contained 7 bases not matched to a gene.

V usage is TRBV7-9 and J usage is TRBJ2-3, with TRBD2 matching over 9 bases. Germline CDR1 is SEHNR and CDR2 is FQNEAQ (reference sequence). Trimming removed 2 bases from V and 6 bases from J; junction bases left unmatched: 9. The CDR3 is 16 residues long. The CDR3 here is CASSLRFGTSLDTQYF. Here the CDR3 DNA reads TGTGCCAGCAGCTTACGATTTGGGACTAGCTTGGATACGCAGTATTTT.

This sequence joins TRBV7-2 and TRBJ2-1, with 8 bases lining up with TRBD2. Germline values: CDR1 SGHTA, CDR2 FQGNSA. The V segment lost 5 bases and the J segment 4 bases; nucleotides outside the gene matches: 10. The CDR3 length is 16 residues. The CDR3 sequence is CASSPPGAGAYNEQFF. In DNA form, the CDR3 reads TGTGCCAGCAGCCCCCCCGGAGCGGGAGCTTACAATGAGCAGTTCTTC.

This sequence joins TRBV27 and TRBJ1-1; maybe TRBD1 (5 bases). This CDR3 region has 13 residues. V lost 6 bases and J lost 1, with 9 bases in between. Per the germline V gene, CDR1 is MNHEY and CDR2 is SMNVEV (reference sequence). The DNA of the CDR3 is TGTGCCAGCAGGTCCGGGGGGAACACTGAAGCTTTCTTT. Its protein is CASRSGGNTEAFF.

This clone has only a few counts. The chain employs TRBV7-2 and TRBJ2-2; D uncertain. Between the trimmed V and J ends, which lost 0 bases and 0 bases, there was a span of 5 bases. Germline-derived CDR1 and CDR2 are SGHTA and FQGNSA. CDR3 length: 15 amino acids. In nucleotides, the CDR3 is TGTGCCAGCAGCTTAGCAGTTTCGAACACCGGGGAGCTGTTTTTT. This translates into CASSLAVSNTGELFF.

The V gene is TRBV5-8, the J gene TRBJ2-1, with 8 positions matching TRBD2. V was clipped by 1 base and J by 6 bases; unmatched bases: 6. The CDR3 length is 15 residues. Looked up from germline, CDR1 is SGHTS and CDR2 is YDEGEE. The CDR3 loop reads CASSLLGTSGNEQFF. The CDR3 DNA reads as TGTGCCAGCAGCTTGTTAGGGACTAGTGGCAATGAGCAGTTCTTC.